The clone carrying this T cell receptor (beta chain) was seen just once. Its target is not known. Germline V gene lookup returns CDR1 SGHTA and CDR2 FQGNSA. J gave up 7 bases and V 4 bases, and 14 bases lay outside the gene matches. The CDR3 loop spans 16 amino acids. The sample belongs to a study of T cells in Graves' hyperthyroidism and ophthalmopathy. Thyroid ultrasound, orbital computed tomography, clinical symptoms, and serum thyroxine and TRAb underpinned diagnoses. Study results and limitations: Stable hyperthyroidism and ophthalmopathy were separated using 13 V-J signatures. Peripheral blood also featured most of the thyroid clonotypes expanded above 0.001.

RNA transcripts provided the source from which TCR beta CDR3 regions were amplified. When the TCR CDR3 underwent first-round RT-PCR, the HTBI primer set was used. TCRdb reanalysed the multiplex PCR reads using MiXCR and keeps one entry per CDR3 protein. The sample has roughly 500,000 distinct CDR3 sequences, approximately 49% seen once. The specimen was peripheral blood or thyroid tissue (not recorded which). The rearrangement joins TRBV7-2 to TRBJ1-2; 8 bases align to TRBD1. The origin of this receptor is an adult woman with Graves' disease, either hyperthyroidism or ophthalmopathy (not recorded which). CDR3 bases: TGTGCCAGCAGCTCTGATTCAGGGGGCGATGTCTCTGGCTACACCTTC. Residues: CASSSDSGGDVSGYTF.